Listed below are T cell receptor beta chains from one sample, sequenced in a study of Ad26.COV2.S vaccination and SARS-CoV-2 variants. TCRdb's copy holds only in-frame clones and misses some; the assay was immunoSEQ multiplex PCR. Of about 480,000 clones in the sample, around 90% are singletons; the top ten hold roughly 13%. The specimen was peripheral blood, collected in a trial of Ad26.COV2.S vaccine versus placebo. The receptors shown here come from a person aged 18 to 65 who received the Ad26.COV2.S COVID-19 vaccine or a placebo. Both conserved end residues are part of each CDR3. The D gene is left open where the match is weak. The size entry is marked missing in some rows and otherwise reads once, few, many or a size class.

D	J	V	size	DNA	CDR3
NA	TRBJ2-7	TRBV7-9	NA	TGTGCCAGCAGCCCCGGGACCGGGTGGGGTAAGGACGAGCAGTACTTC	CASSPGTGWGKDEQYF
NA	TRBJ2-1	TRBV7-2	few	TGTGCCAGCAGCCCCACCGGGGGACCCTACAATGAGCAGTTCTTC	CASSPTGGPYNEQFF
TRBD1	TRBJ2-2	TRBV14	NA	TGTGCCAGCAGCCGCGGGACAGGGACTAACGCCGGGGAGCTGTTTTTT	CASSRGTGTNAGELFF
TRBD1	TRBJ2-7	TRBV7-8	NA	TGTGCCAGCAGCAACGGACAGGTTACGGGAACGTACTTC	CASSNGQVTGTYF
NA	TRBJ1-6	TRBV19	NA	TGTGCCAGTACTGCGGGCAGCGGTAATTCACCCCTCCACTTT	CASTAGSGNSPLHF
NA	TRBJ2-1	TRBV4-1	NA	TGCGCCAGCAGCCTACCGGGTGGCCGCAATGAGCAGTTCTTC	CASSLPGGRNEQFF
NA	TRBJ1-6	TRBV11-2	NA	TGTGCCAGCAGCTTAGATAGCGTCCTAAACTATTCACCCCTCCACTTT	CASSLDSVLNYSPLHF
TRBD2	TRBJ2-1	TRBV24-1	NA	TGTGCCACCAGTGATGATTATAGCGGGAGTGGCAATGAGCAGTTCTTC	CATSDDYSGSGNEQFF
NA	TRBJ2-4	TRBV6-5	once	TGTGCCAGCAATCGAAGGGGGTCGGAGAACATTCAGTACTTC	CASNRRGSENIQYF
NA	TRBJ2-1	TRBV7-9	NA	TGTGCCAGCAGCCGCGGAAGCGCCGGAGGTAGTAGGCAGTTCTTC	CASSRGSAGGSRQFF
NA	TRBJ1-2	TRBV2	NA	TGTGCCAGCCACCCCCGGGGGCCTGGAAGGAGTGGCTACACCTTC	CASHPRGPGRSGYTF
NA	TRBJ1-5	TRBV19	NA	TGTGCCAGTAGTATTTGGAACAAGGGCAATCAGCCCCAGCATTTT	CASSIWNKGNQPQHF
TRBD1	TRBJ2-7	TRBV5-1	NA	TGCGCCAGCAGCCTCCCGGGACAGGGCAGTGAGCAGTACTTC	CASSLPGQGSEQYF
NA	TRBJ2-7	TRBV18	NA	TGTGCCAGCTCACGGCGCGGATCCTCTTACGAGCAGTACTTC	CASSRRGSSYEQYF
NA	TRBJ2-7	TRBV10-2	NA	TGCGCCAGCAGTTCTGCGCCGTACGAGCAGTACTTC	CASSSAPYEQYF
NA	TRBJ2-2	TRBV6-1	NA	TGTGCCAGCAACCCTTTACAAAACACCGGGGAGCTGTTTTTT	CASNPLQNTGELFF
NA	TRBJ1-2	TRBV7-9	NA	TGTGCCAGCAGCGCACAGGGTTTTGGTCATGGCTACACCTTC	CASSAQGFGHGYTF
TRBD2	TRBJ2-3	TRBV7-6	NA	TGTGCCAGCAGCTTATTGAGTAGCGGGAGTGCAGATACGCAGTATTTT	CASSLLSSGSADTQYF
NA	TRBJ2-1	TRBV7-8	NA	TGTGCCAGCAGCTTAGACGCGGGATTGGGCAATGAGCAGTTCTTC	CASSLDAGLGNEQFF
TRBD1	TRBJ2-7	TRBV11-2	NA	TGTGCCAGCGGCCGACAGGGGGTCTACGAGCAGTACTTC	CASGRQGVYEQYF
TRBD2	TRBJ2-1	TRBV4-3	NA	TGCGCCAGCAGCCAAGAGTCGGGGGGGACTCTGGAGCAGTTCTTC	CASSQESGGTLEQFF
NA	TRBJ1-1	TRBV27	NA	TGTGCCAGCAGTATAACCGGTGGCAGGCTACTGAACACTGAAGCTTTCTTT	CASSITGGRLLNTEAFF
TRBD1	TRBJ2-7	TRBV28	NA	TGTGCCAGCAGCCGGGACAGGGTGAAAATTGAGCAGTACTTC	CASSRDRVKIEQYF
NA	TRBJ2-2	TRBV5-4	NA	TGTGCCAGCAGCCCGGGGCAGAGCGGGGAGCTGTTTTTT	CASSPGQSGELFF
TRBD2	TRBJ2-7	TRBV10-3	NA	TGTGCCATCAGACTAGCGGGAGGGCCGAACGAGCAGTACTTC	CAIRLAGGPNEQYF
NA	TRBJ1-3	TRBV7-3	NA	TGTGCCAGCAGGGCTGGACCCTCTGGAAACACCATATATTTT	CASRAGPSGNTIYF
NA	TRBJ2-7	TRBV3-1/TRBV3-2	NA	TGTGCCAGCAGCCAAGATCTTGGGCGGGCAGGGCAGTACTTC	CASSQDLGRAGQYF
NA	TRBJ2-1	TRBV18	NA	TGTGCCAGCTCACCACCGAGCGGAGTTGGGGAGCAGTTCTTC	CASSPPSGVGEQFF
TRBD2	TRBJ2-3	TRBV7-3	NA	TGTGCCAGCAGCTTCGAAGGGACTAGCGGTGATACGCAGTATTTT	CASSFEGTSGDTQYF
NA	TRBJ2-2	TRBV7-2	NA	TGTGCCAGCAGCTTGTTGAGGGGCATTACCGGGGAGCTGTTTTTT	CASSLLRGITGELFF
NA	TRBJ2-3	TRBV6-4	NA	TGTGCCAGCAGTCTCGGAGGCACAGATACGCAGTATTTT	CASSLGGTDTQYF
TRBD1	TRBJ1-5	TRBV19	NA	TGTGCCAGTAGTATTTTGGACAGGGTGAATCAGCCCCAGCATTTT	CASSILDRVNQPQHF
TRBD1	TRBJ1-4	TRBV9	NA	TGTGCCAGCAGCGTGGGGACAGGGAACGAAAAACTGTTTTTT	CASSVGTGNEKLFF
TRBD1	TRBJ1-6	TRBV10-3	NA	TGTGCCTCGGGACAGGGCCTTAGCTCCTATAATTCACCCCTCCACTTT	CASGQGLSSYNSPLHF
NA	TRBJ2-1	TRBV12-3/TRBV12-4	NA	TGTGCCAGCAGTACCGGGCCTATTGATGAGCAGTTCTTC	CASSTGPIDEQFF
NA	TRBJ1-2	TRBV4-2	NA	TGTGCCAGCAGCCAAGAGACAGGCCGCTATGGCTACACCTTC	CASSQETGRYGYTF
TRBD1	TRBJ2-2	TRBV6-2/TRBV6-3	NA	TGTGCCAGCAGACCTGCGACAGGGGCGGGCGGGGAGCTGTTTTTT	CASRPATGAGGELFF
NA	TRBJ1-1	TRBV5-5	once	TGTGCCAGCAGCTTCACGTTGGCGAACACTGAAGCTTTCTTT	CASSFTLANTEAFF
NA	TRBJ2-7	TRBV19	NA	TGTGCCAGTAGTATATCGGACACCTACGAGCAGTACTTC	CASSISDTYEQYF
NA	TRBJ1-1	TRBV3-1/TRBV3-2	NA	TGTGCCAGCAGCCACACATGGGGGGCAGAAGCTTTCTTT	CASSHTWGAEAFF
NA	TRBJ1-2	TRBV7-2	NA	TGTGCCAGCAGCTTAGCGCGATCCACCTTC	CASSLARSTF
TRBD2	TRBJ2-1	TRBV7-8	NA	TGTGCCAGCAGCTCTAAGGGGAGCGGGAGCTCCTACAATGAGCAGTTCTTC	CASSSKGSGSSYNEQFF
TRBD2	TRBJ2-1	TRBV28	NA	TGTGCCAGCCTTGGACTAGCGGGAGACACCTACAATGAGCAGTTCTTC	CASLGLAGDTYNEQFF
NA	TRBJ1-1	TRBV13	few	TGTGCCAGCAGTAGGGTTAACACTGAAGCTTTCTTT	CASSRVNTEAFF
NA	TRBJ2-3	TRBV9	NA	TGTGCCAGCAGCGTGGGCGATACGCAGTATTTT	CASSVGDTQYF
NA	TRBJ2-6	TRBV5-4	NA	TGTGCCAGCAGTCGGACACCTACCTTCTCTGGGGCCAACGTCCTGACTTTC	CASSRTPTFSGANVLTF
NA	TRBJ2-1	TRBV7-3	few	TGTGCCAGCAGCTTAAACTTTGACCACAATGAGCAGTTCTTC	CASSLNFDHNEQFF
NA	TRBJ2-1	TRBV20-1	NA	TGCAGTGCTGGACTCCGTAATGAGCAGTTCTTC	CSAGLRNEQFF
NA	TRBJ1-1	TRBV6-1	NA	TGTGCCAGCAGTGACAGGGTTGGGAACACTGAAGCTTTCTTT	CASSDRVGNTEAFF
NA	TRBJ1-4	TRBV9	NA	TGTGCCAGCAGCCCGAGGGGTGAAAAACTGTTTTTT	CASSPRGEKLFF
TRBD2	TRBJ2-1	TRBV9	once	TGTGCCAGCACCTTAGCGGGAGGGCCATACAATGAGCAGTTCTTC	CASTLAGGPYNEQFF
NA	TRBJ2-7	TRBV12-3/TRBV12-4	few	TGTGCCAGCAGCAGCCTTCTCGAGCAGTACTTC	CASSSLLEQYF
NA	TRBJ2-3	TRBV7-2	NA	TGTGCCAGCTCCCCTTGGGGCGGGAAGACAGATACGCAGTATTTT	CASSPWGGKTDTQYF
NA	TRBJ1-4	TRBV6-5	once	TGTGCCAGCAGTTACCTGGCAGGGGAAAAACTGTTTTTT	CASSYLAGEKLFF
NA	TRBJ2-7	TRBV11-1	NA	TGTGCCAGCAGCTTAGCCCCAGGCCTTGCCTACGAGCAGTACTTC	CASSLAPGLAYEQYF
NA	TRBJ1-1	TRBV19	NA	TGTGCCAGTAGTATAGAAAGGATGACTGAAGCTTTCTTT	CASSIERMTEAFF
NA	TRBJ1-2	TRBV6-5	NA	TGTGCCAGCAGAGGCCCAGGCCTCTATGGCTACACCTTC	CASRGPGLYGYTF
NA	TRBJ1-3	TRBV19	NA	TGTGCCAGTAGAATTCAGGCCTCGACCATTCCGGACACCATATATTTT	CASRIQASTIPDTIYF